This T cell receptor beta chain is drawn from a study of blood T cell repertoires in COVID-19. Data came from immunoSEQ multiplex PCR; TCRdb stores just in-frame clones and leaves some out. In the table there are over 110,000 clones, 88% of which are singletons. V was cut by 3 bases and J by 0 bases, with 7 bases left in between. Per the germline V gene, CDR1 is SNHLY and CDR2 is FYNNEI. This CDR3 comprises 14 residues. The chain employs TRBV2 and TRBJ2-3; no clear D gene. This TCR was sampled from a human donor in a cohort sampled during active COVID-19. Material for sequencing was peripheral blood. The CDR3 region has the DNA TGTGCCAGCAGTGACCCAGGCAGCACAGATACGCAGTATTTT. This translates into CASSDPGSTDTQYF. The entire variable domain, with the rest obtained from reference TRBV2 and TRBJ2-3, is as follows: EPEVTQTPSHQVTQMGQEVILRCVPISNHLYFYWYRQILGQKVEFLVSFYNNEISEKSEIFDDQFSVERPDGSNFTLKIRSTKLEDSAMYFCASSDPGSTDTQYFGPGTRLTVL.